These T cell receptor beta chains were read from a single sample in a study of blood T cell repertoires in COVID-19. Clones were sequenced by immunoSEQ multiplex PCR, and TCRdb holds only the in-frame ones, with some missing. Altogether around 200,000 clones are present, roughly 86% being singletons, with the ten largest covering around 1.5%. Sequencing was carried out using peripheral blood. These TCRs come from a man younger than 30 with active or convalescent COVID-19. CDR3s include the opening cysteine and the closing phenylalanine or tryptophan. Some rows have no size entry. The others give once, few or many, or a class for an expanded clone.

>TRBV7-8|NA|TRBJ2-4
CASSREGSGSSSIQYF
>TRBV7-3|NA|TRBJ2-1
CASSPERGQVFDEQFF
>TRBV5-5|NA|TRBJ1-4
CASSLGQGANNEKLFF
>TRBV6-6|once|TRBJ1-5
CASRNRDSSNQPQHF
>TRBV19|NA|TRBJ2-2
CASSNQVVSTSPGELFF
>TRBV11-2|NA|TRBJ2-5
CASSLRGTLQETQYF
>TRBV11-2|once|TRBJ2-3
CASSSLTVSDTQYF
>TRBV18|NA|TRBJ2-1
CASSYRQGKDHEQFF
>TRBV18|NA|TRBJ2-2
CASSPTSVNTGELFF
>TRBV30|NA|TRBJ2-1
CAWSVGASGGDEQFF
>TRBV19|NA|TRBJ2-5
CASSGPTSGSQETQYF
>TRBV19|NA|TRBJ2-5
CASGGGRGETQYF
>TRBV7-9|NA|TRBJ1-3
CASSFSTGNTIYF
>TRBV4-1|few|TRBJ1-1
CASSQDGGSRGLTEAFF
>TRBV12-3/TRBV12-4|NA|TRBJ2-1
CASSLDRGGEQFF
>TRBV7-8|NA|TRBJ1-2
CASSPSRQGASGYTF
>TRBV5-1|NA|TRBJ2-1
CASSLENSGFIHEQFF
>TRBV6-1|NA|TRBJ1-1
CASSASIRAMNTEAFF